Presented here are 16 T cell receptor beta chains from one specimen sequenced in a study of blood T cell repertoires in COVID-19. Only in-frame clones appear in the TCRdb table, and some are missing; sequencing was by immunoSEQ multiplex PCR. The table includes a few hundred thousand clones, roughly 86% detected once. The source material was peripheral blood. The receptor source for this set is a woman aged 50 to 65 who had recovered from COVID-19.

The CDR3 DNA reads as TGTGCCAGCAGCTTAGGGGGGCCTGGCACAGATACGCAGTATTTT. This gives the protein CASSLGGPGTDTQYF. This chain joins TRBV11-3 and TRBJ2-3; D is possibly TRBD1 (6 bases). Trimming left V 1 base short and J 1 base short, with 9 bases between. This CDR3 is 15 amino acids long. Germline-derived CDR1 and CDR2 are SGHNT and YENEEA.

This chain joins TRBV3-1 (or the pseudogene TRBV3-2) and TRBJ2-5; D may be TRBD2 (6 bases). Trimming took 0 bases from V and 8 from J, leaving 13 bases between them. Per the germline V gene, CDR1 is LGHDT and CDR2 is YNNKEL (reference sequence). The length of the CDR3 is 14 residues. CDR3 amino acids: CASSQEWGVGTQYF. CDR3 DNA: TGTGCCAGCAGCCAAGAATGGGGGGTGGGCACCCAGTACTTC.

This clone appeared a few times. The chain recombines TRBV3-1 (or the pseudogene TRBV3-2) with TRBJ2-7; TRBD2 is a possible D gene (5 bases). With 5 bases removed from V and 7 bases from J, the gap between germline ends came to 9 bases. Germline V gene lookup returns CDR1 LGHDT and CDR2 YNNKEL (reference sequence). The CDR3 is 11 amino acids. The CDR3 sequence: CASSGSGEQYF. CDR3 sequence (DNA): TGTGCCAGCAGCGGATCGGGAGAGCAGTACTTC.

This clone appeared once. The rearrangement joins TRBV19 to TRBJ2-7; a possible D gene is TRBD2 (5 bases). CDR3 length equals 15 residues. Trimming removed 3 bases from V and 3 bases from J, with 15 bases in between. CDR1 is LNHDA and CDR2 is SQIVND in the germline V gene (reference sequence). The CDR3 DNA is TGTGCCAGTAGTATGGAGGCTTTAGGGAACTACGAGCAGTACTTC. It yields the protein CASSMEALGNYEQYF.

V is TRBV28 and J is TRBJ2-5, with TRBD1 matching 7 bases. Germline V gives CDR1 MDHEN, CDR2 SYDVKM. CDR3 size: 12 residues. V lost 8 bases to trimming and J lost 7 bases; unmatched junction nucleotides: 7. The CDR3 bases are TGTGCCAGCTCCGGGACAGCCCGGACCCAGTACTTC. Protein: CASSGTARTQYF.

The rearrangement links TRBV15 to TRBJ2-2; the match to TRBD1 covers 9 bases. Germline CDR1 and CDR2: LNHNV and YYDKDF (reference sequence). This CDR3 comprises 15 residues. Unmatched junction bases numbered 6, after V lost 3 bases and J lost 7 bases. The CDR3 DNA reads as TGTGCCACCAGCAGCACAGGGGGCTCGGACGGGGAGCTGTTTTTT. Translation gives CATSSTGGSDGELFF.

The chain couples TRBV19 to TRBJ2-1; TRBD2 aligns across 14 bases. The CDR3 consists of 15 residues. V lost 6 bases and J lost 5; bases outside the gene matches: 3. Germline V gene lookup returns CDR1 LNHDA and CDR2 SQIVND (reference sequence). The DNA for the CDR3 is TGTGCCAGTAGGAGACTAGCGGGAGGGAACAATGAGCAGTTCTTC. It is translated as CASRRLAGGNNEQFF.

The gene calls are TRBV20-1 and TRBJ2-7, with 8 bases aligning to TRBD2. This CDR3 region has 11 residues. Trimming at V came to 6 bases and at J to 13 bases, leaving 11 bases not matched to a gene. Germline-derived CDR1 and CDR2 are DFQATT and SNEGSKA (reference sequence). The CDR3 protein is CSAKGGSGVYF. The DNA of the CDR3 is TGCAGTGCGAAAGGGGGTAGCGGGGTTTACTTC.

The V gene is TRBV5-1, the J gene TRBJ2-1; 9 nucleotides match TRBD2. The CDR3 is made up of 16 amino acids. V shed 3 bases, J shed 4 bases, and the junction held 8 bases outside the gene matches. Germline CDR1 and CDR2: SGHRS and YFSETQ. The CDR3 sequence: CASSSPGSGGYNEQFF. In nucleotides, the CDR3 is TGCGCCAGCAGCTCCCCCGGCAGCGGGGGGTACAATGAGCAGTTCTTC.

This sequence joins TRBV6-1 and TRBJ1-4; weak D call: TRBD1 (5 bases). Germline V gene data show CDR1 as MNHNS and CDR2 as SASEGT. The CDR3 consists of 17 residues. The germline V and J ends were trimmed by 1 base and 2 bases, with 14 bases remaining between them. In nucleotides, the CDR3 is TGTGCCAGCAGTGAAGACTCAGGGCGGTTTACTAATGAAAAACTGTTTTTT. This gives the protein CASSEDSGRFTNEKLFF.

The CDR3 sequence: CASSVQTSYEQYF. Here the CDR3 DNA reads TGTGCCAGTAGTGTGCAGACTTCCTACGAGCAGTACTTC. The V and J genes are TRBV19 and TRBJ2-7, with D unresolved. The germline CDR1 and CDR2 sequences are LNHDA and SQIVND (reference sequence). V dropped 5 bases and J dropped 1 base, with 9 bases sitting between them. The CDR3 has 13 amino acids.

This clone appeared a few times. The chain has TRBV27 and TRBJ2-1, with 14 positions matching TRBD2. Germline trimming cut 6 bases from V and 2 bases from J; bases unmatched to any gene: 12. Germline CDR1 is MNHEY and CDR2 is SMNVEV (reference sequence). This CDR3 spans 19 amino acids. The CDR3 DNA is TGTGCCAGCAGGAAACGACTAGCGGGGGGGCCTGTCCCCTACAATGAGCAGTTCTTC. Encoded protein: CASRKRLAGGPVPYNEQFF.

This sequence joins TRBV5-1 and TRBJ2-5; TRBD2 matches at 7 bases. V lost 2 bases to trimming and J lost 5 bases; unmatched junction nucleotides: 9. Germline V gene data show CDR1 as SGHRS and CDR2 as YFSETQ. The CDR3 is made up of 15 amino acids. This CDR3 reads CASSLGTGGAETQYF. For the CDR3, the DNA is TGCGCCAGCAGCTTAGGAACGGGGGGAGCGGAGACCCAGTACTTC.

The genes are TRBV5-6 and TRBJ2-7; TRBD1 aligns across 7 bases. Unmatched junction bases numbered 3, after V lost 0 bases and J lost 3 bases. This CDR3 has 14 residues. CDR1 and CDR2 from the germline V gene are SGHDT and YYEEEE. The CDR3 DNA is TGTGCCAGCAGCTTGGGACAGGGCCACTACGAGCAGTACTTC. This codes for CASSLGQGHYEQYF. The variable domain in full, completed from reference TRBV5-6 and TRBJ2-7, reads DAGVTQSPTHLIKTRGQQVTLRCSPKSGHDTVSWYQQALGQGPQFIFQYYEEEERQRGNFPDRFSGHQFPNYSSELNVNALLLGDSALYLCASSLGQGHYEQYFGPGTRLTVT.

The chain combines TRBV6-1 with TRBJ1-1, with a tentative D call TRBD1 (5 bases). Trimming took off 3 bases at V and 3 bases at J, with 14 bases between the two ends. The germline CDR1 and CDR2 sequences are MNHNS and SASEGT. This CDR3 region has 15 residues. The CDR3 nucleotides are TGTGCCAGCAGTGATCAGGGTCCTGGCGACACTGAAGCTTTCTTT. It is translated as CASSDQGPGDTEAFF.

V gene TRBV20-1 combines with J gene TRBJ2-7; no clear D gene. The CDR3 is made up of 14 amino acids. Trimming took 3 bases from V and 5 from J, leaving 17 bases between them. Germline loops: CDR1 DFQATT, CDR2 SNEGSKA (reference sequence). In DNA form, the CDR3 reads TGCAGTGCTAGTGTCGGCCATTGGGCCGACGAGCAGTACTTC. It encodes CSASVGHWADEQYF.